The present entry profiles one T cell receptor (beta chain) with its context. Its antigen is still unknown. Nothing much larger sits one base from this clone, and base qualities are not available. CDR1 and CDR2 are read off the germline V gene as SGHAT and FQNNGV. Trimming takes 4 bases off V and 1 base off J; junction bases not matched to a gene: 4. The CDR3 goes from the cysteine to the phenylalanine over 15 residues. Only the CDR3 portion is preserved as DNA: 45 bases, with reading frame beginning at the first base. This specimen belongs to a study of OX40 agonist ivuxolimab in advanced cancers. For the study in its entirety: The costimulatory receptor OX40 (CD134) was targeted by ivuxolimab, a fully human IgG2 agonistic monoclonal antibody. Intravenous ivuxolimab was administered to patients every 2 weeks at six dose levels: 0.01, 0.1, 0.3, 1.5, 3 and 10 mg/kg. Among the 50 to 55 dose-escalation patients, about 19 had hepatocellular carcinoma, approximately 15 melanoma, 9 renal cell carcinoma and 9 head and neck cancer. A male proportion of almost 85% and a mean age of approximately 62 years, ranging from 23 to 79, were recorded for the dose-escalation cohort. Patients were allowed to have had prior anti-PD-1, anti-PD-L1 or anti-CTLA-4 therapy, and approximately 40% of the dose-escalation patients had been treated with checkpoint inhibitors. Three dose-escalation patients achieved partial responses, one with hepatocellular carcinoma and two with cutaneous melanoma. Peripheral TCRbeta sequencing aimed to test whether ivuxolimab altered TCR sequence diversity and caused clonal T-cell expansion. The monotherapy dose-escalation portion (N of about 57 patients) of the phase I ivuxolimab trial is reported in the paper.

The trial excluded patients who had a history of autoimmune disease or were on systemic immunosuppression. Peripheral blood for TCR sequencing was collected from all dose cohorts at baseline, on cycle 4 day 1, and on cycle 7 day 1. The samples were drawn from a first-in-human, open-label, multicenter phase I dose-escalation trial of ivuxolimab. Adults with locally advanced or metastatic head and neck squamous cell, hepatocellular, melanoma or renal cell carcinoma were enrolled in the trial. Before TCR sequencing, CD4+ T cells and CD8+ T cells were sorted from peripheral blood as separate populations. To sequence the TCRbeta CDR3 region, genomic DNA was isolated from the sorted cells. The immunoSEQ Assay was used to sequence the TCRbeta CDR3 regions. In its TCRdb copy, this immuneACCESS table keeps in-frame sequences only and misses some clones. Where compared with another copy, unresolved V genes explain less than half of these, and the others have no known cause. The sample table records some 86,000 clones; around 82% of these occur just once. The biggest ten clones account for 3.5% to 4.5% of the sample.

General findings and caveats noted by the study authors: At doses from 0.1 to 3.0 mg/kg, clonal expansion was seen in both CD4+ and CD8+ blood T cells between baseline and week 6. Low levels of normalized T-cell clonal expansion were also shown by some nonresponding patients. In the 0.1-3.0 mg/kg groups, partial responders were among the patients with the lowest normalized peripheral clonal expansion, particularly in CD8+ T cells. After ivuxolimab, expanded clones were on average more numerous among CD8+ T cells than among CD4+ T cells. Which antigens the clonally expanded peripheral T cells were specific for was not determined.

The clonotype originates from an adult with an advanced solid tumor such as melanoma, head and neck, liver or kidney cancer. The input for sequencing was CD4+ or CD8+ T cells sorted from blood, taken in a trial of the OX40 agonist ivuxolimab. The rearrangement joined TRBV11-2 to TRBJ2-7; 10 middle bases align to TRBD2. The bases are TGTGCCAGCAGCTGGACTAGCGGAGGTTCCTACGAGCAGTACTTC. This encodes CASSWTSGGSYEQYF.